These T cell receptor beta chains were read from a single sample in a study of T cells in Graves' hyperthyroidism and ophthalmopathy. In TCRdb, the multiplex PCR reads were re-called with MiXCR into one record per CDR3 protein. The sample lists 350,000 to 500,000 distinct CDR3 sequences; 12% to 15% were seen once. Sequenced: blood. The receptors were sampled from a woman younger than 30 with Graves' hyperthyroidism. Each CDR3 is given with its conserved first and last residue. D genes are given only for firm matches. The size field is filled for only some rows; it gives once, few, many or a size class.

TRBJ2-5	.	TRBV20-1	many	TGCAGTGCAGGGCAGCAAGAGACCCAGTACTTC	CSAGQQETQYF
TRBJ2-1	TRBD2	TRBV29-1	many	TGCAGCGTTAACCAGCTAGTCTCGGGAGGGGGGTACAATGAGCAGTTCTTC	CSVNQLVSGGGYNEQFF
TRBJ1-1	.	TRBV10-1	few	TGCGCCAGCAGTGATGAGGGGAATGAAGCTTTCTTT	CASSDEGNEAFF
TRBJ2-7	.	TRBV5-4	.	TGTGCCAGCAGCTCCGGGACAAGGATTGAGCAGTACTTC	CASSSGTRIEQYF
TRBJ1-1	TRBD1	TRBV4-1	once	TGCGCCAGCAGCGCAAAGACTAAGACAGGGCGCACTGAAGCTTTCTTT	CASSAKTKTGRTEAFF
TRBJ1-6	.	TRBV7-3	few	TGTGCCAGCAGCTTAGCTTCGCTGGGTTCCTCACCCTTCCACTTT	CASSLASLGSSPFHF
TRBJ1-5	TRBD1	TRBV19	few	TGTGCCAGTAGTATACCCCTAGGACAGGGCCGGGATCAGCCCCAGCATTTT	CASSIPLGQGRDQPQHF
TRBJ2-7	TRBD2	TRBV2	.	TGTGCCAGCAGTGAAAGCGGGAGTGTATACGAGCAGTACTTC	CASSESGSVYEQYF
TRBJ2-1	TRBD2	TRBV7-8	many	TGTGCCAGCAGCTTAGGGCGGGGGTCAACGCTAGCGGGAACATACAATGAGCAGTTCTTC	CASSLGRGSTLAGTYNEQFF
TRBJ1-5	.	TRBV28	many	TGTGCCAGCAGTTTATCCATAGGCCTACCCCAGCATTTT	CASSLSIGLPQHF
TRBJ2-7	TRBD1	TRBV7-8	many	TGTGCCAGCAGCGCAAATCCGGGACAGAGTTACGAGCAGTACTTC	CASSANPGQSYEQYF
TRBJ1-5	TRBD1	TRBV28	few	TGTGCCAGCAGTGGGGACAGGGTTGATCAGCCCCAGCATTTT	CASSGDRVDQPQHF
TRBJ1-4	.	TRBV20-1	many	TGCAGTGCTAGAGCCTATAATGAAAAACTGTTTTTT	CSARAYNEKLFF
TRBJ2-1	TRBD2	TRBV29-1	.	TGCAGCGTTCGCCGGGGGGGTCATGAGCAGTTCTTC	CSVRRGGHEQFF
TRBJ2-2	TRBD2	TRBV28	few	TGTGCCAGCAGTTGGGCCCTACTAGCGGGGGAGCTGTTTTTT	CASSWALLAGELFF
TRBJ1-1	.	TRBV11-3	many	TGTGCCAGCAGCTTAGGGGCGGCATCGTCGGCTTTCTTT	CASSLGAASSAFF
TRBJ2-7	.	TRBV20-1	many	TGCAGTGCTAGACAGTTTCGAGACTGGGGTCTTTGTGAGCAGTACTTC	CSARQFRDWGLCEQYF
TRBJ2-7	.	TRBV20-1	many	TGCAGTGCTTTTCAGGGGCCGAGCGACTACGAGCAGTACTTC	CSAFQGPSDYEQYF
TRBJ2-1	TRBD2	TRBV7-2	.	TGTGCCAGCAGCTTAGGTCGGGGACTAGCGGGAGGGCACAATGAGCAGTTCTTC	CASSLGRGLAGGHNEQFF
TRBJ2-1	.	TRBV19	few	TGTGCCAGTAGTACCAAGATTAGCGGAAGACCCCTAGGGGCCTACAATGAGCAGTTCTTC	CASSTKISGRPLGAYNEQFF
TRBJ2-7	TRBD2	TRBV20-1	many	TGCAGTGCTGCGGGACTAGCGAACTCCTACGAGCAGTACTTC	CSAAGLANSYEQYF
TRBJ1-2	.	TRBV19	.	TGTGCCAGTAGTCCTGAGGGGACAAGTGGCTACACCTTC	CASSPEGTSGYTF
TRBJ2-7	.	TRBV7-2	many	TGTGCCAGCAGCTTAGAGGGTAGCGGCCCTAGGGAGCAGTACTTC	CASSLEGSGPREQYF
TRBJ2-5	.	TRBV18	few	TGTGCCAGCTCACCGAGATGGACGGCGTACCAAGAGACCCAGTACTTC	CASSPRWTAYQETQYF
TRBJ2-5	.	TRBV5-6	many	TGTGCCAGCAGCTTGGGGACCGGGGGCGGGGAGACCCAGTACTTC	CASSLGTGGGETQYF